The T cell receptor (beta chain) under discussion was sequenced for a study of cytomegalovirus exposure and HLA in healthy donors. Findings and limits, study-wide: TRBV6-2, TRBV6-3 and some other V segments were unresolvable in 87-base-pair reads. The productive fraction for most TCR beta V segments was about 90% or about 30% in an earlier analysis.

Concerning this clone: Its antigen is unidentified.

CDR1 is SGDLS and CDR2 is YYNGEE in the germline V gene. The CDR3 totals 15 residues. V lost 2 bases and J lost 6, with 17 bases in between. Primers included in the PCR were 60 Vbeta and 13 Jbeta primers. Only in-frame clones appear in the TCRdb table, and some are missing; sequencing was by immunoSEQ multiplex PCR. This table holds more than 55,000 clones. The chain couples TRBV9 to TRBJ1-1; D possibly corresponds to TRBD1 (6 bases). This receptor was taken from a woman in her thirties or forties in good health and CMV-seropositive. The specimen was PBMCs. CDR3 protein: CASSVGGGQESEAFF. CDR3 sequence (DNA): TGTGCCAGCAGCGTCGGGGGGGGGCAGGAGTCTGAAGCTTTCTTT. The full variable domain, with the rest looked up from reference TRBV9 and TRBJ1-1, is DSGVTQTPKHLITATGQRVTLRCSPRSGDLSVYWYQQSLDQGLQFLIQYYNGEERAKGNILERFSAQQFPDLHSELNLSSLELGDSALYFCASSVGGGQESEAFFGQGTRLTVV.